This T cell receptor beta chain was observed in a study of T cell responses to AZD1222 COVID-19 vaccine. This clone came up once. The CDR3 extends over 14 amino acids. Losses at the gene ends were 3 bases for V and 2 bases for J; bases not matched to a gene: 4. Germline values: CDR1 SGDLS, CDR2 YYNGEE. Sequenced by immunoSEQ multiplex PCR; TCRdb stores in-frame clones only, minus some. Among some 170,000 clones listed, 90% to 95% were seen once. V and J are TRBV9 and TRBJ1-2; 7 nucleotides agree with TRBD1. The sequence was obtained from an adult in good health. Source: peripheral blood, taken on day 0 of AZD1222 vaccination. The CDR3 DNA sequence: TGTGCCAGCAGCGGACAGGGCTACAACTATGGCTACACCTTC. Translation gives CASSGQGYNYGYTF.